One and the same sample provided the 6 T cell receptor beta chains below, sequenced in a study of T cell changes during pregnancy in multiple sclerosis. This table comes from immunoSEQ multiplex PCR, and its TCRdb copy is limited to in-frame clones, with some not included. The sample carries 70,000 to 75,000 clones, 70% to 90% recorded once. This specimen consisted of peripheral blood, obtained before pregnancy. The origin of the receptors is a female donor with multiple sclerosis, enrolled in a pregnancy study.

The J gene is TRBJ2-3, the V gene TRBV19, with TRBD2 matching 9 bases. This CDR3 region has 15 residues. The J segment lost 2 bases and the V segment lost 5 bases, leaving 5 bases of the junction unmatched. Germline lookup yields CDR1 LNHDA and CDR2 SQIVND (reference sequence). The chain's CDR3 is CASSQGLASTDTQYF. For the CDR3, the DNA is TGTGCCAGTAGTCAGGGACTAGCCTCCACAGATACGCAGTATTTT.

This clone was recorded only once. The chain recombines TRBV30 with TRBJ1-2; D perhaps matches TRBD1 (6 bases). V was pared by 0 bases and J by 8 bases, with 22 bases between. Germline values: CDR1 GTSNPN, CDR2 SVGIG (reference sequence). The CDR3 loop spans 16 amino acids. CDR3 coding DNA: TGTGCCTGGAGTGTATCATTAGGGACACGAAGACGGGGCTACACCTTC. Amino acid sequence: CAWSVSLGTRRRGYTF.

The V call is TRBV5-6, the J call TRBJ2-3; D unresolved. The CDR3 extends over 16 amino acids. Trimming removed 0 bases from V and 0 bases from J, with 11 bases in between. The germline gives CDR1 SGHDT, CDR2 YYEEEE. The CDR3 sequence is CASSLELSVSTDTQYF. CDR3 sequence (DNA): TGTGCCAGCAGCTTGGAACTCTCGGTGAGCACAGATACGCAGTATTTT.

V usage is TRBV6-1 and J usage is TRBJ2-3; no clear D gene. Germline CDR1 MNHNS, CDR2 SASEGT. The CDR3 contains 13 residues. V was shortened by 5 bases and J by 2 bases, with 8 bases between the two germline ends. This CDR3 reads CASSNSYTDTQYF. CDR3 in DNA: TGTGCCAGCAGTAACTCCTACACAGATACGCAGTATTTT.

The rearrangement uses TRBV7-6 and TRBJ2-7; tentatively, D is TRBD1 (6 bases). With 1 base removed from V and 0 bases from J, the gap between germline ends came to 16 bases. This CDR3 comprises 17 residues. The germline V gene has CDR1 SGHVS and CDR2 FNYEAQ. The DNA of the CDR3 is TGTGCCAGCAGCTTAGGCCGAACGGGACAACGCTCCTACGAGCAGTACTTC. This gives the protein CASSLGRTGQRSYEQYF.

The sample holds a few counts of this clone. The chain employs TRBV6-1 and TRBJ2-1, with D possibly TRBD2 on 6 matching bases. Trimming pared 2 bases from V and 0 bases from J, leaving 17 bases between. The CDR3 loop spans 18 amino acids. Germline CDR1 MNHNS, CDR2 SASEGT. CDR3 DNA: TGTGCCAGCAGTGAACGGCTAGCGCGAATTAGCTCCTACAATGAGCAGTTCTTC. Its protein product is CASSERLARISSYNEQFF.